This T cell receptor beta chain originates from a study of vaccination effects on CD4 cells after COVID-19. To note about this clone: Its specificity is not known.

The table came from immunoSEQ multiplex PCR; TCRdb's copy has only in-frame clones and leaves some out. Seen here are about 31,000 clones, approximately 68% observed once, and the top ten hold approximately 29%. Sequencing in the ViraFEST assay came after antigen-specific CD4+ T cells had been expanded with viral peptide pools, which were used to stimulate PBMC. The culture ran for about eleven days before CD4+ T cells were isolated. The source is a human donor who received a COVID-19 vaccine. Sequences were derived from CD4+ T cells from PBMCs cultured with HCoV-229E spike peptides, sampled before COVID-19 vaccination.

CDR3 protein: CASSKDRAGGYTF. CDR3 nucleotide sequence: TGTGCCAGCAGCAAGGACAGGGCGGGTGGCTACACCTTC. The V and J genes are TRBV7-9 and TRBJ1-2, with 8 bases that match TRBD1. Germline lookup yields CDR1 SEHNR and CDR2 FQNEAQ (reference sequence). CDR3 length equals 13 residues. V shed 5 bases, J shed 7 bases, and the junction held 6 bases outside the gene matches.